These 25 T cell receptor beta chains were all obtained from the same sample, sequenced in a study of shared clonotypes between healthy human individuals. The assay was immunoSEQ multiplex PCR, and TCRdb's table has in-frame clones only and misses some. There are 2 million or so clones in the sample; over 85% occur only once, and 0.1% to 0.15% lies in the top ten. Sequenced: naive CD4+ T cells sorted from blood. As for subset: CD45RA+ positively selected. Receptors originate from a man aged 18 to 29 in good health.

This clone occurred once. The same CDR3 arises from other DNA sequences in this sample as well. This chain uses TRBV15 with TRBJ2-7, with TRBD1 matching over 11 bases. The CDR3 is 16 amino acids. V lost 0 bases to trimming and J lost 3 bases; unmatched junction nucleotides: 4. CDR1 is LNHNV, CDR2 YYDKDF, per germline (reference sequence). The CDR3 coding sequence is TGTGCCACCAGCAGAGACGGACAGGGGGCGCGCTACGAGCAGTACTTC. It encodes CATSRDGQGARYEQYF. Complete variable domain (other parts from reference TRBV15 and TRBJ2-7): DAMVIQNPRYQVTQFGKPVTLSCSQTLNHNVMYWYQQKSSQAPKLLFHYYDKDFNNEADTPDNFQSRRPNTSFCFLDIRSPGLGDTAMYLCATSRDGQGARYEQYFGPGTRLTVT.

This chain joins TRBV7-8 and TRBJ2-7; TRBD2 might be the D (6 bases). Germline CDR1 reads SGHVS; CDR2 reads FQNEAQ. V gave up 4 bases and J gave up 0 bases, with 10 bases separating them. This CDR3 region has 14 residues. The CDR3 nucleotides are TGTGCCAGCAGCTCTAGCGTACACTCCTACGAGCAGTACTTC. Its translation is CASSSSVHSYEQYF.

The genes are TRBV30 and TRBJ1-1, with TRBD1 matching 9 bases. The trim removed 3 bases at V and 1 base at J, leaving 9 bases unmatched. The CDR3 sequence is 16 residues long. Germline CDR1 is GTSNPN and CDR2 is SVGIG (reference sequence). In DNA form, the CDR3 reads TGTGCCTGGAGGAATTACAGGGGGCGATGGAACACTGAAGCTTTCTTT. Its protein is CAWRNYRGRWNTEAFF.

The rearrangement uses TRBV28 and TRBJ1-1; 9 bases line up with TRBD1. The CDR3 is made up of 13 amino acids. V was clipped by 5 bases and J by 13 bases; unmatched bases: 11. In germline, CDR1 is MDHEN, CDR2 SYDVKM. The DNA of the CDR3 is TGTGCCAGCAGTCAACCTGACAGGGGGAGAGTTTTCTTT. The encoded protein is CASSQPDRGRVFF.

This clone was picked up one time. CDR3 sequence reads: CATRSQDSKNTGELFF. The CDR3 nucleotides read TGTGCCACTAGGAGTCAGGATTCGAAAAACACCGGGGAGCTGTTTTTT. This chain joins TRBV19 and TRBJ2-2; no clear D gene. Looked up from germline, CDR1 is LNHDA and CDR2 is SQIVND (reference sequence). The CDR3 sequence is 16 residues long. The V end lost 10 bases, the J end lost 2 bases, and 20 bases lay between the germline ends.

As concerns this clone: Other DNA sequences from this sample encode an identical CDR3 as well. The CDR3 DNA reads as TGTGCCAGCAGTACCTCCTACGAGCAGTACTTC. Amino acids: CASSTSYEQYF. V is TRBV27 and J is TRBJ2-7; no definite D call. Germline CDR1 reads MNHEY; CDR2 reads SMNVEV (reference sequence). The CDR3 extends over 11 amino acids. Trimming removed 5 bases at V and 0 bases at J, with 2 bases between.

The chain recombines TRBV29-1 with TRBJ2-1, with D tentatively TRBD2 (6 bases). Trimming cost V 1 base and J 0 bases, with 13 bases left between them. CDR1 is SQVTM, CDR2 ANQGSEA, per germline. The CDR3 sequence is 16 residues long. The CDR3 region has the DNA TGCAGCGTTGAAGCATGGGACTCGAGCTCCTACAATGAGCAGTTCTTC. Its protein product is CSVEAWDSSSYNEQFF.

Regarding this clone: Other DNA sequences in this specimen translate into the identical CDR3. The rearrangement links TRBV27 to TRBJ2-5, with no clear D. The CDR3 loop spans 13 amino acids. V shed 3 bases and J shed 3 bases, with 8 bases lying between them. The germline gives CDR1 MNHEY, CDR2 SMNVEV (reference sequence). The CDR3 loop is CASSFRWEETQYF. The CDR3 DNA reads TGTGCCAGCAGTTTTAGGTGGGAAGAGACCCAGTACTTC.

Comments on this clone: Other DNA sequences from this sample encode an identical CDR3 as well. This chain uses TRBV7-2 with TRBJ2-7; D is uncertain. Germline assignment: CDR1 SGHTA and CDR2 FQGNSA. The CDR3 has 11 residues. Trimming shortened V by 4 bases and J by 6 bases, and 7 bases separated the two germline ends. CDR3 loop: CASSSGVEQYF. CDR3 DNA: TGTGCCAGCAGCTCTGGGGTCGAGCAGTACTTC.

J is TRBJ2-7 and V is TRBV28; D is uncertain. CDR3 length equals 14 residues. The germline gives CDR1 MDHEN, CDR2 SYDVKM. The V gene lost 4 bases and the J gene lost 0 bases, with 10 bases spanning the gap. CDR3 residues: CASSYGHNSYEQYF. As DNA, the CDR3 is TGTGCCAGCAGTTACGGGCATAACTCCTACGAGCAGTACTTC.

The rearrangement uses TRBV5-1 and TRBJ2-5; tentatively, D is TRBD2 (6 bases). Germline CDR1 SGHRS, CDR2 YFSETQ. The CDR3 consists of 15 residues. The germline V and J ends were trimmed by 0 bases and 5 bases, with 14 bases remaining between them. The CDR3 DNA follows: TGCGCCAGCAGCTTGGCAGCGGGCGGGGTCGAGACCCAGTACTTC. Protein: CASSLAAGGVETQYF.

About this clone: The same CDR3 is also encoded by other DNA sequences in this sample. The chain has TRBV25-1 and TRBJ1-2, with D uncertain. This CDR3 has 12 residues. Trimming cost V 1 base and J 3 bases, with 3 bases left between them. Germline V gives CDR1 MGHDK, CDR2 SYGVNS. CDR3 sequence reads: CASSESDYGYTF. In DNA form, the CDR3 reads TGTGCCAGCAGTGAATCCGACTATGGCTACACCTTC.

The V gene is TRBV18, the J gene TRBJ1-2, with D possibly being TRBD1 (5 bases). This CDR3 has 15 residues. Germline V gene sequence: CDR1 KGHSH, CDR2 LQKENI. The V end lost 0 bases, the J end lost 4 bases, and 12 bases lay between the germline ends. The CDR3 loop reads CASSPPEGAIYGYTF. DNA for the CDR3: TGTGCCAGCTCACCACCGGAAGGGGCGATCTATGGCTACACCTTC.

The chain carries TRBV28 and TRBJ2-1; TRBD1 is a possible D gene (6 bases). Germline V lookup: CDR1 MDHEN, CDR2 SYDVKM. Trimming took 10 bases from V and 10 from J, leaving 20 bases between them. The CDR3 extends over 13 amino acids. The CDR3 region is CATSGQVSSEQFF. CDR3 nucleotide sequence: TGTGCCACGTCGGGACAAGTTTCCAGCGAGCAGTTCTTC.

This clone appeared once. The chain has TRBV10-3 and TRBJ2-7; 7 nucleotides match TRBD1. Trimming took 8 bases from V and 5 from J; bases not matched to a gene: 9. Germline-derived CDR1 and CDR2 are ENHRY and SYGVKD. This CDR3 region has 13 residues. Here the CDR3 reads CAISDREIDEQYF. The CDR3 DNA reads TGTGCCATCTCAGACAGGGAAATCGACGAGCAGTACTTC.

As for this clone: The same CDR3 also results from other DNA sequences found in this sample. The rearrangement links TRBV20-1 to TRBJ2-5; weak D call: TRBD2 (5 bases). Per germline, CDR1 DFQATT and CDR2 SNEGSKA (reference sequence). The CDR3 sequence is 11 residues long. The V end was cut by 6 bases, the J end by 4 bases, with 9 bases between. CDR3 DNA: TGCAGTGCCAGGACTGGAGAGACCCAGTACTTC. It translates to CSARTGETQYF.

The chain recombines TRBV7-2 with TRBJ2-1, with 9 bases matching TRBD2. After removal of 2 bases from V and 0 bases from J, the junction contained 11 bases not matched to a gene. CDR3 length: 19 amino acids. The germline gives CDR1 SGHTA, CDR2 FQGNSA. CDR3 nucleotides: TGTGCCAGCAGCTTAAGGGAAGGAAGCGGGAGGTTCTCCTACAATGAGCAGTTCTTC. It specifies CASSLREGSGRFSYNEQFF.

V is TRBV6-5 and J is TRBJ1-2; 7 bases map to TRBD1. The CDR3 totals 15 residues. V dropped 6 bases and J dropped 0; count of bases not matched to a gene: 7. Germline V lookup: CDR1 MNHEY, CDR2 SVGAGI. In DNA, the CDR3 is TGTGCCAGCAGAGAACAGGGGATTCCTAACTATGGCTACACCTTC. It is translated as CASREQGIPNYGYTF.

J is TRBJ2-5 and V is TRBV18; TRBD2 matches at 8 bases. V lost 2 bases, J lost 4 bases, and 6 bases stayed unmatched. This CDR3 spans 15 amino acids. CDR1 and CDR2 (germline): KGHSH, LQKENI. DNA of the CDR3: TGTGCCAGCTCACCATGGGCGGGAGGTTCAGAGACCCAGTACTTC. Translation gives CASSPWAGGSETQYF.

V gene TRBV5-4 combines with J gene TRBJ2-7, with D perhaps assigned TRBD1 or TRBD2 (5 bases each). The CDR3 extends over 14 amino acids. CDR1 SGHNT and CDR2 YYREEE come from the germline V gene (reference sequence). V lost 0 bases to trimming and J lost 5 bases, with 12 bases between them. The CDR3 DNA is TGTGCCAGCAGCTTGGATGAGGGGCCTCACGAGCAGTACTTC. Translation: CASSLDEGPHEQYF.

The chain uses TRBV2 and TRBJ1-1, with unresolved D. Deletions cut 4 bases from V and 1 base from J, with 7 bases between. This CDR3 region has 13 residues. The germline V gene has CDR1 SNHLY and CDR2 FYNNEI. CDR3 DNA: TGTGCCAGCAGTGTGTGGACGAACACTGAAGCTTTCTTT. It yields the protein CASSVWTNTEAFF. The variable domain in full, with the rest retrieved from reference TRBV2 and TRBJ1-1, is EPEVTQTPSHQVTQMGQEVILRCVPISNHLYFYWYRQILGQKVEFLVSFYNNEISEKSEIFDDQFSVERPDGSNFTLKIRSTKLEDSAMYFCASSVWTNTEAFFGQGTRLTVV.

V usage is TRBV5-1 and J usage is TRBJ2-2, with a weak D call TRBD2 (6 bases). The CDR3 spans 16 residues. Trimming shortened V by 1 base and J by 2 bases, and 12 bases separated the two germline ends. Germline CDR1 reads SGHRS; CDR2 reads YFSETQ. The CDR3 region is CASSLPGLLNTGELFF. CDR3 nucleotides: TGCGCCAGCAGCTTGCCAGGACTACTAAACACCGGGGAGCTGTTTTTT. Complete variable domain (other parts from reference TRBV5-1 and TRBJ2-2): KAGVTQTPRYLIKTRGQQVTLSCSPISGHRSVSWYQQTPGQGLQFLFEYFSETQRNKGNFPGRFSGRQFSNSRSEMNVSTLELGDSALYLCASSLPGLLNTGELFFGEGSRLTVL.

This clone was observed once. V and J are TRBV25-1 and TRBJ1-2; 7 nucleotides match TRBD1. The CDR3 sequence is 14 residues long. Germline trimming cut 2 bases from V and 5 bases from J; bases unmatched to any gene: 5. Germline assignment: CDR1 MGHDK and CDR2 SYGVNS. The CDR3 protein is CASSEQGGRYGYTF. The CDR3 region has the DNA TGTGCCAGCAGTGAACAGGGGGGAAGGTATGGCTACACCTTC.

This chain connects TRBV7-6 to TRBJ1-2, with 10 bases that match TRBD1. The CDR3 sequence is 15 residues long. With V trimmed by 4 bases and J by 8 bases, 10 bases remained unmatched. Germline V gene lookup returns CDR1 SGHVS and CDR2 FNYEAQ. CDR3 in DNA: TGTGCCAGCAGCTACCGGGACAGGGGAGAAGGGGGCTACACCTTC. Translated: CASSYRDRGEGGYTF. The full variable domain, in which reference TRBV7-6 and TRBJ1-2 provide the parts outside the CDR3, is GAGVSQSPRYKVTKRGQDVALRCDPISGHVSLYWYRQALGQGPEFLTYFNYEAQQDKSGLPNDRFSAERPEGSISTLTIQRTEQRDSAMYRCASSYRDRGEGGYTFGSGTRLTVV.

CDR3 sequence reads: CASSPQGTNHEQYF. CDR3 nucleotides: TGTGCCAGCAGTCCACAGGGGACGAACCACGAGCAGTACTTC. The rearrangement uses TRBV6-1 and TRBJ2-7; 7 bases align to TRBD1. The CDR3 totals 14 residues. The J segment lost 5 bases and the V segment lost 5 bases, leaving 9 bases of the junction unmatched. Germline CDR1 reads MNHNS; CDR2 reads SASEGT.